This T cell receptor beta chain was recorded in a study of regulatory T cells in long-lasting Graves disease. Study-wide background: Patients met the persistent Graves' disease definition after over 5 years of antithyroid drugs with positive TSH receptor antibodies.

TCR beta libraries were built with iRepertoire HTBI primers and Arm-PCR of CDR3 regions. MiXCR, applied by TCRdb to the multiplex PCR reads, yields one record per CDR3 protein. The table shows roughly 300,000 distinct CDR3 sequences, with 22% occurring only once. Comment on this clonotype: Its cognate antigen is unknown.

Time point denoted: persistent/refractory GD, antithyroid drugs over 5 years with positive TRAb. The TCR library used RNA extracted from PBMCs. General study findings and limits: Blood alone, not thyroid tissue, was studied. Preferential use of TRBV28, TRBJ1-2 and TRBJ2-5 was seen in persistent disease.

This CDR3 has 12 amino acids. Germline lookup yields CDR1 MNHEY and CDR2 SVGEGT. Trimming left V 4 bases short and J 6 bases short, with 10 bases between. Source: peripheral blood mononuclear cells (PBMCs), taken when the disease was refractory, from a patient treated with antithyroid drugs. The sequence derives from a female donor with Graves disease. This chain connects TRBV6-2 or TRBV6-3 to TRBJ2-7; tentative D call: TRBD1 (5 bases). The CDR3 here is CASSFTGPEQYF. The CDR3 DNA reads as TGTGCCAGCAGTTTTACAGGTCCCGAGCAGTACTTC.